The subject of this entry is one T cell receptor beta chain. The clone's antigen remains unknown. Nothing much larger sits one base from this clone, and base qualities are not available. The data were obtained in a study of blood T cell repertoires in COVID-19 (dated by TCRdb to 2018 to 2020). The study in broad terms: Collaborator samples came from the United States, Italy and Spain and covered acute and convalescent phases of COVID-19. The material from the prospective study consisted of cDNA or gDNA derived from T cells, B-cell-depleted T cells, or PBMCs. The dataset comprised deeply sampled blood TCRbeta repertoires from subjects exposed to, actively infected with, or recovered from COVID-19. The repertoires were released in a freely available public database meant as a resource for research on the immune response to SARS-CoV-2. Samples came from the ongoing ImmuneRACE study (first 160 participants) plus 1,254 subjects from 6 global collaborators. The sample metadata nearly always contained a de-identified subject ID, COVID-19 status, age in years and sex. Where available, HLA class I and class II types were obtained from metadata supplied by the sample provider rather than from assay-based typing. Study-wide findings and limitations: How much clinical and demographic metadata was included differed by source and by participant, and the metadata was provided uncurated.

TCRbeta CDR3 regions were amplified from genomic DNA using the immunoSEQ Assay, a bias-controlled multiplex PCR. For the original study's pipeline: The number of nucleated cells in each sample was estimated by amplification of reference gene primers within the assay. To quantify the absolute abundance of each unique TCRbeta CDR3 rearrangement, sequence reads were collapsed and filtered. For each sample, productive Simpson clonality was calculated as the square root of Simpson's diversity index across productive rearrangements. The source is immuneACCESS, and TCRdb retained only in-frame sequences with V and J called. Part of the clones is not carried over; for the studies checked, unresolved V genes explain less than half of this, and the remainder is unexplained. The DNA gave D and trimming, while V, J and clone size come from that table. The sample contains roughly 66,000 clones, approximately 90% of them found a single time. The ten largest account for around 7% of the sample.

Whole blood was collected in K2EDTA tubes by collaborating institutions according to the institutions' own protocols. Collaborator samples were shipped for TCRbeta analysis as frozen whole blood, isolated PBMCs, or DNA extracted from either sample type. Sequenced material: peripheral blood. The origin of this receptor is a human donor in a cohort sampled during active COVID-19.

The DNA is as follows: TGTGCCAGCAGCCAAGGACTAGCGGAGAACACCGGGGAGCTGTTTTTT. This gives the protein CASSQGLAENTGELFF. The chain uses TRBV3-1 (or the pseudogene TRBV3-2) and TRBJ2-2, with 9 central nucleotides matching TRBD2. Trimming leaves V shorter by 1 base and J shorter by 1 base, with the junction holding 1 base beyond the gene matches. From cysteine to phenylalanine, the CDR3 is 16 amino acids long. Only CDR3 DNA is held: 48 bases, read in frame from base 1. Sequences LGHDT (CDR1) and YNNKEL (CDR2) are obtained from the germline V gene (reference sequence).